The clone carrying this T cell receptor beta chain was found once. Time point given: baseline pretreatment blood. Treatment defined: 15 Gy SBRT to primary tumor, nephrectomy 4 weeks later. The patient's renal cell carcinoma had clear cell pathology. Here immunoSEQ multiplex PCR was the method, and the copy in TCRdb shows in-frame clones only, minus some. The sample lists 140,000 to 150,000 clones, approximately 90% occurring once. The record originates from a study of radiation and T cells in renal cell carcinoma. Study-wide background: Nephrectomy followed 15 Gy stereotactic body radiation by 4 weeks.

This CDR3 region has 17 residues. Germline V gene lookup returns CDR1 LNHDA and CDR2 SQIVND (reference sequence). Trimming took 6 bases from V and 2 from J; bases not matched to a gene: 15. Here the sequenced sample was blood, taken from a patient whose treatment included radiotherapy and nephrectomy. This TCR derives from a woman aged 70 to 79 with renal cell carcinoma. The rearrangement uses TRBV19 and TRBJ2-5; TRBD2 matches 7 bases. The CDR3 DNA follows: TGTGCCAGTAGACCGAATGGGGGGGGGACCCGTCAAGAGACCCAGTACTTC. Translation: CASRPNGGGTRQETQYF.